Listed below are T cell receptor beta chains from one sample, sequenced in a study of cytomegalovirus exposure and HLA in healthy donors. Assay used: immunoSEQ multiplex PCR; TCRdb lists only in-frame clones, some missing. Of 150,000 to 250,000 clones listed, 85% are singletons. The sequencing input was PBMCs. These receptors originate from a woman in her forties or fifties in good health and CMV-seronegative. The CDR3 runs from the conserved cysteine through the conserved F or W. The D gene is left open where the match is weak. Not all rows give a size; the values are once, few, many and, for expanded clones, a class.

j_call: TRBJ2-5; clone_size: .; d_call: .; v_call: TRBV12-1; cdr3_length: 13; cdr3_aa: CASRPAGQETQYF; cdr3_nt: TGTGCCAGCAGGCCAGCGGGCCAAGAGACCCAGTACTTC
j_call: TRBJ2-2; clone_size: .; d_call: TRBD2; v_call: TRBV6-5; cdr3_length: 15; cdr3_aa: CASTWGGGNAGELFF; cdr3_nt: TGTGCCAGCACTTGGGGCGGGGGTAACGCCGGGGAGCTGTTTTTT
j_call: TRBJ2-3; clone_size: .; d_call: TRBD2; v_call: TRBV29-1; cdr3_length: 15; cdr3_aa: CSVLGLAGVTDTQYF; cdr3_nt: TGCAGCGTCTTAGGTCTAGCGGGAGTCACAGATACGCAGTATTTT
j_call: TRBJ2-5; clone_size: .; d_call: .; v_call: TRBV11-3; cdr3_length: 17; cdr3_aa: CASSSTRTGGGGETQYF; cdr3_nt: TGTGCCAGCAGCTCGACCAGGACAGGAGGAGGGGGAGAGACCCAGTACTTC
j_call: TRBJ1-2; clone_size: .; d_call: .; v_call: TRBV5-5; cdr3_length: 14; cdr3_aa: CASSLAAGEDGYTF; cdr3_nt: TGTGCCAGCAGCTTGGCGGCAGGGGAAGATGGCTACACCTTC
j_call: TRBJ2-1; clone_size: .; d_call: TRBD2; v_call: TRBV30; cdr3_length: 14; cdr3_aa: CAWSVGLARGEQFF; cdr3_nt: TGTGCCTGGAGTGTGGGACTAGCCCGGGGTGAGCAGTTCTTC
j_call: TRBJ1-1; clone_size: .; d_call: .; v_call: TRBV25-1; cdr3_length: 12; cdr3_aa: CASSELVGEAFF; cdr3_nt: TGTGCCAGCAGTGAATTAGTTGGTGAAGCTTTCTTT
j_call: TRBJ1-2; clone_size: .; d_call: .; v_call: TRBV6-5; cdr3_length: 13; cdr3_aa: CASSYSENYGYTF; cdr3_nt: TGTGCCAGCAGTTACTCAGAGAACTATGGCTACACCTTC
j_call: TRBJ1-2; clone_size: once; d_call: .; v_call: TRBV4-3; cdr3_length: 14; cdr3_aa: CASSQERGRVDYTF; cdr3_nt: TGCGCCAGCAGCCAAGAGCGGGGCAGGGTAGACTACACCTTC
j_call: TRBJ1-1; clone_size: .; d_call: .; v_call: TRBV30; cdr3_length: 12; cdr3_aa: CAWSGDFTEAFF; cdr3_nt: TGTGCCTGGAGTGGGGACTTCACTGAAGCTTTCTTT
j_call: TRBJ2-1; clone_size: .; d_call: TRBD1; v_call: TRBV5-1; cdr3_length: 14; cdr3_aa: CASSYGQGDGEQFF; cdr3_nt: TGCGCCAGCAGCTATGGACAGGGTGACGGTGAGCAGTTCTTC
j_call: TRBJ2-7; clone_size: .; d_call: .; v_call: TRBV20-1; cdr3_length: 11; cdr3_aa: CSTTSNYEQYF; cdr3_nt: TGCAGTACGACTAGTAACTACGAGCAGTACTTC
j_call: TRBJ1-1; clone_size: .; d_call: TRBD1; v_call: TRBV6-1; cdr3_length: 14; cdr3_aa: CASSEKGADTEAFF; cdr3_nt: TGTGCCAGCAGTGAAAAGGGGGCGGACACTGAAGCTTTCTTT
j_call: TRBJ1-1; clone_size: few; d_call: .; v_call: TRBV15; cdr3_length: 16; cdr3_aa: CATSREGLGSNTEAFF; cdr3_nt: TGTGCCACCAGCAGAGAGGGGCTGGGATCGAACACTGAAGCTTTCTTT
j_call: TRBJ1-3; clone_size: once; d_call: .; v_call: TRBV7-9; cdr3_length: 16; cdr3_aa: CASRSIGRGSGNTIYF; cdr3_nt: TGTGCCAGCAGGTCTATCGGACGGGGCTCTGGAAACACCATATATTTT
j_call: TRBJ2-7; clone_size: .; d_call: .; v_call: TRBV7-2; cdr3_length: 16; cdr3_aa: CASSLGIAGYTYEQYF; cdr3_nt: TGTGCCAGCAGCTTAGGAATCGCGGGCTACACCTACGAGCAGTACTTC
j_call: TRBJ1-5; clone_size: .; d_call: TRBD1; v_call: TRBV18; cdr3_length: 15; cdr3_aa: CASSPQGQGNQPQHF; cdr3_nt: TGTGCCAGCTCACCACAGGGACAGGGCAATCAGCCCCAGCATTTT
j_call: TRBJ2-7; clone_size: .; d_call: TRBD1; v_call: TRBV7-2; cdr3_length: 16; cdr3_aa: CASSLLSGTGLLEQYF; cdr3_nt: TGTGCCAGCAGCTTACTTTCCGGGACAGGGCTACTCGAGCAGTACTTC
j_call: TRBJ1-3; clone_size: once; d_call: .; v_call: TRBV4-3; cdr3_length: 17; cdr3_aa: CASSHSTGGLGGNTIYF; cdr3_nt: TGCGCCAGCAGCCACTCTACGGGGGGGTTGGGGGGAAACACCATATATTTT
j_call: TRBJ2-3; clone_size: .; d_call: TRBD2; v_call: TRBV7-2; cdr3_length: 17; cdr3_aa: CASSPLGTSGRRDTQYF; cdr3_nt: TGTGCCAGCAGCCCCTTAGGGACTAGCGGGAGAAGGGATACGCAGTATTTT
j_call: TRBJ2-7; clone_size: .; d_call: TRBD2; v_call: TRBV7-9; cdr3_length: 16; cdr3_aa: CSSSRFGTSGSYEQYF; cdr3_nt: TGTTCCAGCAGCCGATTCGGCACTAGCGGCTCCTACGAGCAGTACTTC
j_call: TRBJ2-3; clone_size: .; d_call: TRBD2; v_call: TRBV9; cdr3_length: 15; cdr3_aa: CASSVSGRASDTQYF; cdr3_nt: TGTGCCAGCAGCGTTAGCGGGAGGGCCTCAGATACGCAGTATTTT
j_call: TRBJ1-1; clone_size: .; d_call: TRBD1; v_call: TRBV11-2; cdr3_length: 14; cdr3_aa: CASSPMDRITEAFF; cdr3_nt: TGTGCCAGCAGCCCTATGGACAGGATCACTGAAGCTTTCTTT
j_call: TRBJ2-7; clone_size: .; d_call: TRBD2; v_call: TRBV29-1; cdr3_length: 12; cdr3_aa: CSASGRATEQYF; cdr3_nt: TGCAGCGCTAGCGGGAGGGCCACCGAGCAGTACTTC
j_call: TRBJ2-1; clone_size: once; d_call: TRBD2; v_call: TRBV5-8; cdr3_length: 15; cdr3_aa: CASSRGLAGDNEQFF; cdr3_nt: TGTGCCAGCAGCCGGGGACTAGCGGGAGACAATGAGCAGTTCTTC
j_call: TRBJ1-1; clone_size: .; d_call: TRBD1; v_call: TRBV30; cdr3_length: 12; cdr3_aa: CAWSVDRGNAFF; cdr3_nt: TGTGCCTGGAGTGTCGACAGGGGTAATGCTTTCTTT
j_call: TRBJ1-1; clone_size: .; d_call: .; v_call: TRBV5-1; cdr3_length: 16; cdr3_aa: CASSFRGDTMNTEAFF; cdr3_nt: TGCGCCAGCAGCTTCCGAGGGGACACCATGAACACTGAAGCTTTCTTT
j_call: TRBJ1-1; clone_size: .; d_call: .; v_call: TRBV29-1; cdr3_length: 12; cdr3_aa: CSARGSNTEAFF; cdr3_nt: TGCAGCGCCAGGGGCTCGAACACTGAAGCTTTCTTT
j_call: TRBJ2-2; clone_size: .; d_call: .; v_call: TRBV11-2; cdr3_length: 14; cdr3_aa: CASSLVSLTGELFF; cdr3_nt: TGTGCCAGCAGCTTAGTTAGCCTCACCGGGGAGCTGTTTTTT
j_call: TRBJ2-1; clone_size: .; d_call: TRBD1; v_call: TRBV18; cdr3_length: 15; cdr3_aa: CASSPAGTGEREQFF; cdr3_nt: TGTGCCAGCTCACCCGCCGGGACAGGGGAGCGTGAGCAGTTCTTC
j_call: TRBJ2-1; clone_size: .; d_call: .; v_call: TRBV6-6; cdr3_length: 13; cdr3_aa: CASSGTLANEQFF; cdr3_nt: TGTGCCAGCAGCGGGACTCTTGCCAATGAGCAGTTCTTC
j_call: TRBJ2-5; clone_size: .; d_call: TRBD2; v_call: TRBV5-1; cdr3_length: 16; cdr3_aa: CASSPPGLAGQETQYF; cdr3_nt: TGCGCCAGCAGCCCTCCGGGACTAGCGGGACAAGAGACCCAGTACTTC
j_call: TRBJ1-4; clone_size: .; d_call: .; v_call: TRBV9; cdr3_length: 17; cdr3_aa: CASSPPRMAGDVEKLFF; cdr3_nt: TGTGCCAGCAGCCCACCCCGAATGGCAGGCGACGTTGAAAAACTGTTTTTT
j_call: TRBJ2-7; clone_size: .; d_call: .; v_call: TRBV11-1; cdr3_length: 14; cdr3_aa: CASSWGQQIYEQYF; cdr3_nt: TGTGCCAGCAGCTGGGGACAACAGATCTACGAGCAGTACTTC
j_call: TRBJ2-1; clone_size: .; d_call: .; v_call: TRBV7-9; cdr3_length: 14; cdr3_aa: CASSRTGLHNEQFF; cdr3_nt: TGTGCCAGCAGCCGTACGGGACTCCACAATGAGCAGTTCTTC
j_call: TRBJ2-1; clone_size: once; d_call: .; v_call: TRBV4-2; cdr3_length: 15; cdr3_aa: CASSQGEVSYNEQFF; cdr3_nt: TGTGCCAGCAGCCAAGGGGAGGTCTCCTACAATGAGCAGTTCTTC
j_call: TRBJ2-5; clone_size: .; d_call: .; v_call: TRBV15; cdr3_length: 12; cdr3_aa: CATAGTQETQYF; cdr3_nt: TGTGCCACCGCCGGGACTCAAGAGACCCAGTACTTC
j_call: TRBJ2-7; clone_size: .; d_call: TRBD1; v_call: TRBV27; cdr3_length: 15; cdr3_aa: CASSLHDRGRYEQYF; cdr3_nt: TGTGCCAGCAGTCTCCATGACAGGGGGCGCTACGAGCAGTACTTC
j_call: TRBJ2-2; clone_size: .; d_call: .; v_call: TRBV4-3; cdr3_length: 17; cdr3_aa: CASSQDLSAGTGGELFF; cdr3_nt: TGCGCCAGCAGCCAAGATTTGAGCGCGGGGACGGGCGGGGAGCTGTTTTTT
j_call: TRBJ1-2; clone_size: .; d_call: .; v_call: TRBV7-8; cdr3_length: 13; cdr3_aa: CASSPREKYGYTF; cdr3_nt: TGTGCCAGCAGCCCCCGGGAAAAATATGGCTACACCTTC
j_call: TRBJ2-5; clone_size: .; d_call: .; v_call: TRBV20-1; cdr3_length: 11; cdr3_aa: CSASEPETQYF; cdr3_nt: TGCAGTGCTAGCGAGCCGGAGACCCAGTACTTC
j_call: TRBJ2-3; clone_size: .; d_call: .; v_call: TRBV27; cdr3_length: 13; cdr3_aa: CASSLFGGYTQYF; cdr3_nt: TGTGCCAGCAGTTTATTTGGCGGGTATACGCAGTATTTT
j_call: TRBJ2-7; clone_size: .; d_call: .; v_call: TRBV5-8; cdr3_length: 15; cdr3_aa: CASKFGSTASYEQYF; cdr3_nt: TGTGCCAGCAAGTTTGGCTCCACAGCTTCCTACGAGCAGTACTTC
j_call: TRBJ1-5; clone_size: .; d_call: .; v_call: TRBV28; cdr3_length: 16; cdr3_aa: CASSYLRQMLNQPQHF; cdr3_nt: TGTGCCAGCAGCTATCTGAGACAGATGCTCAATCAGCCCCAGCATTTT
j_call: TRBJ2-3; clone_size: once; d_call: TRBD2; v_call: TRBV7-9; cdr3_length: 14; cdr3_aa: CASSLSGRMDTQYF; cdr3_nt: TGTGCCAGCAGCTTAAGCGGGAGGATGGATACGCAGTATTTT